The 2 T cell receptor beta chains below all came from one sample that was sequenced in a study of sequential checkpoint blockade in melanoma. Treatment here: randomized to nivolumab then ipilimumab (arm A) or the reverse (arm B). The table came from immunoSEQ multiplex PCR; TCRdb's copy has only in-frame clones and leaves some out. The sample records 400 to 650 clones, roughly a sixth being singletons. The material sequenced was tumor tissue (inferred from file names), taken from a patient given nivolumab and ipilimumab in sequence. The receptors originated from a human donor with melanoma.

This clone has only a few counts. The V call is TRBV28, the J call TRBJ1-1; 8 positions agree with TRBD1. The CDR3 is 14 residues long. Germline CDR1 MDHEN, CDR2 SYDVKM. V lost 6 bases, J lost 4 bases, and 7 bases stayed unmatched. The CDR3 sequence: CASSRQGLGTEAFF. The CDR3 nucleotides are TGTGCCAGCAGCCGACAGGGGTTGGGCACTGAAGCTTTCTTT.

This clone has more than one count but fewer than ten. The chain couples TRBV30 to TRBJ1-1; D might be TRBD1 (6 bases). Trimming took off 5 bases at V and 3 bases at J, with 16 bases between the two ends. The CDR3 is 14 amino acids. Germline CDR1 reads GTSNPN; CDR2 reads SVGIG (reference sequence). Here the CDR3 DNA reads TGTGCCTGGCAACTCGGGGGCGCGGACACTGAAGCTTTCTTT. It yields the protein CAWQLGGADTEAFF. Full variable domain (missing parts from reference TRBV30 and TRBJ1-1): SQTIHQWPATLVQPVGSPLSLECTVEGTSNPNLYWYRQAAGRGLQLLFYSVGIGQISSEVPQNLSASRPQDRQFILSSKKLLLSDSGFYLCAWQLGGADTEAFFGQGTRLTVV.